Listed below are T cell receptor beta chains from one sample, sequenced in a study of vaccination effects on CD4 cells after COVID-19. Measured with immunoSEQ multiplex PCR; TCRdb has only the in-frame clones, and not every one. The sample lists roughly 26,000 clones; roughly 74% were seen once. No antigen is known for these receptors. The sequences come from CD4+ T cells from PBMCs cultured with HCoV-NL63 spike peptides, collected before COVID-19 vaccination. The receptor source for this set is a human donor who had a prior SARS-CoV-2 infection. CDR3s include the opening cysteine and the closing phenylalanine or tryptophan. The D gene is left open where the match is weak. Rows may omit the clone size; those that give it use once, few, many or a size class.

DNA | CDR3 | D | J | V | size
TGCAGTGCTAGTTTCGGGACTAGCTACGAGCAGTACTTC | CSASFGTSYEQYF | TRBD2 | TRBJ2-7 | TRBV20-1 | few
TGTGCCAGCAGCTACATGGGACAGGGGAGCGGAGAGACCCAGTACTTC | CASSYMGQGSGETQYF | TRBD1 | TRBJ2-5 | TRBV5-4 | NA
TGTGCCTGGAGTGTAGCAGGGGTTAAGTTCTTC | CAWSVAGVKFF | NA | TRBJ2-1 | TRBV30 | NA
TGTGCCAGCACCATACCTCTAGGGGCCAGTTCACCCCTCCACTTT | CASTIPLGASSPLHF | NA | TRBJ1-6 | TRBV21-1 | medium-sized
TGTGCCAGCTCGAGGACTAGCGGGAGGGCCTGGAATGAGCAGTTCTTC | CASSRTSGRAWNEQFF | TRBD2 | TRBJ2-1 | TRBV18 | NA
TGCGCCAGCAGCGTGGTGCCCTACGCGGAGGGCCGCACAAATGAGCAGTTCTTC | CASSVVPYAEGRTNEQFF | NA | TRBJ2-1 | TRBV4-3 | NA
TGTGCCAGCAGGGACTTATACAATGAGCAGTTCTTC | CASRDLYNEQFF | NA | TRBJ2-1 | TRBV7-2 | NA
TGTGCCACCAGCTGGGGTATTGAGACCCAGTACTTC | CATSWGIETQYF | NA | TRBJ2-5 | TRBV15 | NA
TGTGCCAGCAGTTTCGACAGGGGACCCTACAATGAGCAGTTCTTC | CASSFDRGPYNEQFF | TRBD1 | TRBJ2-1 | TRBV7-3 | NA
TGTGCCAGCTCACCACAGGGTCGGGACATTCAGTACTTC | CASSPQGRDIQYF | NA | TRBJ2-4 | TRBV18 | NA
TGCGCCAGCAGGACAGGGGCAGGAGATACGCAGTATTTT | CASRTGAGDTQYF | TRBD1 | TRBJ2-3 | TRBV5-1 | NA
TGCGCCAGCAGCCACGACAGGGGCCCGAACACTGAAGCTTTCTTT | CASSHDRGPNTEAFF | TRBD1 | TRBJ1-1 | TRBV4-1 | few
TGTGCCAGCAGTGAAGTCGAAGAGACCCAGTACTTC | CASSEVEETQYF | NA | TRBJ2-5 | TRBV2 | NA
TGTGCCAGCAGTTACTCTTCGGGGGGAGGAAATGAGCAGTTCTTC | CASSYSSGGGNEQFF | TRBD2 | TRBJ2-1 | TRBV6-6 | NA
TGTGCCAGTAGTAGCCGGACTAGCACAAACTACAATGAGCAGTTCTTC | CASSSRTSTNYNEQFF | TRBD2 | TRBJ2-1 | TRBV19 | NA
TGCGCCAGCAGCTTGGGGGCTAGCGCGAACACCGGGGAGCTGTTTTTT | CASSLGASANTGELFF | NA | TRBJ2-2 | TRBV5-1 | few
TGTGCCAGAAGCCGGGACTTTACGCCTAAGGGCAATCAGCCCCAGCATTTT | CARSRDFTPKGNQPQHF | NA | TRBJ1-5 | TRBV5-3 | NA
TGTGCCAGCAGCGCCCCCCCTTCAGGGGGGCCCTACGAGCAGTACTTC | CASSAPPSGGPYEQYF | NA | TRBJ2-7 | TRBV5-5 | few
TGTGCCAGTAGTATCGGTCCCAGCCAAGAGACCCAGTACTTC | CASSIGPSQETQYF | NA | TRBJ2-5 | TRBV19 | NA
TGTGCCAGCAGCTTGGAGTCGGGATTGAATCAGCCCCAGCATTTT | CASSLESGLNQPQHF | NA | TRBJ1-5 | TRBV7-2 | NA
TGTGCCAGCATCCCAGCGGGGGGTGAGCAGTTCTTC | CASIPAGGEQFF | TRBD2 | TRBJ2-1 | TRBV28 | NA
TGTGCCAGCAGCTTAGCTGCAGGGAGAGAGACCCAGTACTTC | CASSLAAGRETQYF | NA | TRBJ2-5 | TRBV7-9 | NA
TGTGCCAGCAGCTGGGGTTCGAACACCGGGGAGCTGTTTTTT | CASSWGSNTGELFF | NA | TRBJ2-2 | TRBV6-7 | NA
TGTGCTAGTGGGGACAGGGCTGGGACCCAGTACTTC | CASGDRAGTQYF | TRBD1 | TRBJ2-5 | TRBV12-5 | NA
TGTGCCAGCAGCTTTGGGGGCGCGGCGCGTTACGAGCAGTACTTC | CASSFGGAARYEQYF | NA | TRBJ2-7 | TRBV5-6 | few
TGTGCCAGCAGTTTATACAGGGACCAGCCCCAGCATTTT | CASSLYRDQPQHF | NA | TRBJ1-5 | TRBV27 | NA
TGTGCCAGCAGCGTAATTTGGGGTCAAGAGCCCCAGCATTTT | CASSVIWGQEPQHF | NA | TRBJ1-5 | TRBV13 | NA
TGTGCCAGCAGTGAATTCTCGTATGCCTACAATGAGCAGTTCTTC | CASSEFSYAYNEQFF | NA | TRBJ2-1 | TRBV25-1 | NA
TGTGCCAGCGGACCCCTGCGGGGAGGGGTCGTCGAGCAGTACTTC | CASGPLRGGVVEQYF | TRBD2 | TRBJ2-7 | TRBV28 | NA
TGCGCCAGCAGCCAAGATCAGAGTATCGGGGAAAAACTGTTTTTT | CASSQDQSIGEKLFF | NA | TRBJ1-4 | TRBV4-1 | NA
TGTGCCACCAGTGATACACGCGAGCAGTACTTC | CATSDTREQYF | NA | TRBJ2-7 | TRBV24-1 | NA
TGTGCCAGCAGCCTACGACAGGGGGGGGAATACGAGCAGTACTTC | CASSLRQGGEYEQYF | TRBD1 | TRBJ2-7 | TRBV3-1/TRBV3-2 | NA
TGTGCCTCCGCGGGGTACCAAGAGACCCAGTACTTC | CASAGYQETQYF | NA | TRBJ2-5 | TRBV30 | once
TGTGCCTGGAGAGGACTAGCGGGACGAGGTGAGCAGTTCTTC | CAWRGLAGRGEQFF | TRBD2 | TRBJ2-1 | TRBV30 | NA
TGTGCCAGCAGGAAGGACTACGAATCCTACGAGCAGTACTTC | CASRKDYESYEQYF | NA | TRBJ2-7 | TRBV27 | NA
TGTGCCAGCAGCTTTGTCGGGGACACTGAAGCTTTCTTT | CASSFVGDTEAFF | NA | TRBJ1-1 | TRBV7-9 | NA
TGTGCCTTGCGGAGACTGGCCCTCTCGGAGACCCAGTACTTC | CALRRLALSETQYF | NA | TRBJ2-5 | TRBV30 | NA